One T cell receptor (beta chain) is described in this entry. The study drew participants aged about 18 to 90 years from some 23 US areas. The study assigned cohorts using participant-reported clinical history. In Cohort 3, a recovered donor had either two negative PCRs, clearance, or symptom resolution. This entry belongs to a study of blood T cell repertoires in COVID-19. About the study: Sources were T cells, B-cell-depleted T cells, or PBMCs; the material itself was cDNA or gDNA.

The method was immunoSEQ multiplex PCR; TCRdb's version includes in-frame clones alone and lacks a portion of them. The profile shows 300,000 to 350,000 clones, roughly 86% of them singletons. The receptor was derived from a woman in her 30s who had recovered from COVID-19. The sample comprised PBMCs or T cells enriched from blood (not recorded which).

CDR3 nucleotides: TGTGCCAGCAGCTTCGTTGGGGAGTACGCTTTCTTT. It specifies CASSFVGEYAFF. The V gene is TRBV13, the J gene TRBJ1-1, with D uncertain. CDR3 length equals 12 residues. Germline V gene lookup returns CDR1 PRHDT and CDR2 FYEKMQ (reference sequence). Trimming left V 3 bases short and J 11 bases short, with 13 bases between.